The clone carrying this TCR beta chain was picked up many times. Its antigen remains unknown. Time point indicated: persistent/refractory GD, antithyroid drugs over 5 years with positive TRAb. There was RNA extracted from PBMCs, and the TCR library was made from it. The CDR3 totals 15 residues. Trimming removed 1 base at V and 5 bases at J, with 14 bases between. Per germline, CDR1 SGHTA and CDR2 FQGNSA. In building TCR beta libraries, iRepertoire HTBI primers were used together with Arm-PCR of CDR3 regions. TCRdb ran MiXCR on the multiplex PCR reads and lists one entry per CDR3 protein. The sample includes 400,000 to 500,000 distinct CDR3 sequences, roughly 20% of them seen just once. The data originate from a study of regulatory T cells in long-lasting Graves disease. Study in general: Persistent Graves' disease required over 5 years of antithyroid drugs and positive TSH receptor antibodies.

The study's findings and limits: Favored gene segments in persistent disease were TRBV28, TRBJ1-2 and TRBJ2-5.

The specimen was peripheral blood mononuclear cells (PBMCs), collected when the disease was refractory, from a patient treated with antithyroid drugs. The TCR comes from a female donor with Graves disease. The chain uses TRBV7-2 and TRBJ2-5; TRBD1 might be the D (5 bases). CDR3 DNA: TGTGCCAGCAGCTTAGAGTTTGCCAGGGCTGAGACCCAGTACTTC. Translation gives CASSLEFARAETQYF.